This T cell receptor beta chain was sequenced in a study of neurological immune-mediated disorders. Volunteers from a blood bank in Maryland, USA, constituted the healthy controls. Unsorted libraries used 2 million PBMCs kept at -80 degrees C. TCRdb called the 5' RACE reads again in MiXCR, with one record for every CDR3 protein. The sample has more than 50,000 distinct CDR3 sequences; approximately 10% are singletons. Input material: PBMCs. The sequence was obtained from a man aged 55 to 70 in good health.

CDR3 sequence (DNA): TGTGCCAGTAGTACTCCCGGGACAGGGACCGGGGAGCTGTTTTTT. This translates into CASSTPGTGTGELFF. This chain joins TRBV19 and TRBJ2-2; 9 bases agree with TRBD1. Germline V gene data show CDR1 as LNHDA and CDR2 as SQIVND (reference sequence). This CDR3 is built from 15 residues. J was trimmed by 5 bases and V by 4 bases; bases with no gene match: 5. Supplemented by reference TRBV19 and TRBJ2-2, the full variable domain reads DGGITQSPKYLFRKEGQNVTLSCEQNLNHDAMYWYRQDPGQGLRLIYYSQIVNDFQKGDIAEGYSVSREKKESFPLTVTSAQKNPTAFYLCASSTPGTGTGELFFGEGSRLTVL.